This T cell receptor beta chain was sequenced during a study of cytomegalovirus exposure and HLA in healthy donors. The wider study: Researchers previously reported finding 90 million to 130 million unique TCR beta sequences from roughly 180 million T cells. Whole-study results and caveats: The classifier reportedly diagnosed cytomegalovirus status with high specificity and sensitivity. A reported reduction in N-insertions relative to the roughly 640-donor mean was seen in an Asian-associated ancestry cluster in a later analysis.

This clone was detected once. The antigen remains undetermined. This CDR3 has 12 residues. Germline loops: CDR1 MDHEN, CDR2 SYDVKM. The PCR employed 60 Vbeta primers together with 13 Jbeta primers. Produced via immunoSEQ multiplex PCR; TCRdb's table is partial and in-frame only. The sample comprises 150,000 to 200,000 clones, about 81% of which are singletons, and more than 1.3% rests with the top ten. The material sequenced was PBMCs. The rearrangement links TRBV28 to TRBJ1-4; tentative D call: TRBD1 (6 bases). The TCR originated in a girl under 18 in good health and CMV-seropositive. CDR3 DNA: TGTGACGGACAGAGGCGGAATGAAAAACTGTTTTTT. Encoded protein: CDGQRRNEKLFF. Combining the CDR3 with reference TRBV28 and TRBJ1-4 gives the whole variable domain DVKVTQSSRYLVKRTGEKVFLECVQDMDHENMFWYRQDPGLGLRLIYFSYDVKMKEKGDIPEGYSVSREKKERFSLILESASTNQTSMYLCDGQRRNEKLFFGSGTQLSVL.